This T cell receptor (beta chain) derives from a study of CD8+ T cells in alopecia areata. Across the study: Patients given treatment had severity scored by the percentage of scalp area affected.

Treatment: oral pan-JAK inhibitor, 5-10 mg twice daily. The authors extracted RNA and reverse transcribed it into cDNA as the sequencing template. Some clones are missing from TCRdb's copy, which holds only in-frame ones; the method was immunoSEQ multiplex PCR. The sample lists 150,000 to 200,000 clones, roughly 63% occurring once. CDR1 is SGHAT, CDR2 FQNNGV, per germline. Trimming left V 1 base short and J 2 bases short, with 12 bases between. This CDR3 is built from 15 residues. Material: CD4+ T cells sorted from blood, obtained between weeks 55 and 65, from a patient treated with tofacitinib. The chain combines TRBV11-2 with TRBJ2-7; D is unresolved. This clonotype was sampled from a human donor with alopecia areata. The CDR3: CASSLGQAAPYEQYF. As DNA, the CDR3 is TGTGCCAGCAGCTTAGGGCAGGCTGCCCCCTACGAGCAGTACTTC.